This TCR beta chain was retrieved from a study of blood T cell repertoires in COVID-19. Study-wide context: Whether acute or convalescent, the COVID-19 samples came from the United States, Italy and Spain.

Measured with immunoSEQ multiplex PCR; TCRdb has only the in-frame clones, and not every one. The sample carries roughly 180,000 clones, 86% recorded once. CDR3 length equals 13 residues. Germline lookup yields CDR1 SGHTA and CDR2 FQGNSA. The V and J ends lost 0 bases and 7 bases respectively, with 10 bases between them. The TCR originated in a man between 65 and 85 years old with active or convalescent COVID-19. Sample: peripheral blood. This chain links TRBV7-2 with TRBJ2-7, with a tentative D call TRBD2 (7 bases). The CDR3 DNA reads TGTGCCAGCAGCTTAGCGGGGGGGCGGGAGCAGTACTTC. Its translation is CASSLAGGREQYF.